A selection of T cell receptor beta chains follows, all from one sample in a study of cytomegalovirus exposure and HLA in healthy donors. TCRdb's table, derived via immunoSEQ multiplex PCR, lists solely in-frame clones and lacks some. The repertoire has roughly 140,000 clones, over 75% of them found once; the top ten carry over 2.5%. The specimen sequenced was PBMCs. The receptors originated from a male donor in good health and CMV-seronegative. Each CDR3 is given with its conserved first and last residue. D genes are given only for firm matches. Where a row states a size, it is once, few, many or the class of an expanded clone; other rows omit it.

d_call: NA
cdr3_length: 13
clone_size: NA
j_call: TRBJ2-7
v_call: TRBV28
cdr3_aa: CASGGGLGYEQYF
cdr3_nt: TGTGCCAGCGGAGGCGGCTTGGGATACGAGCAGTACTTC

d_call: TRBD1
cdr3_length: 15
clone_size: NA
j_call: TRBJ1-6
v_call: TRBV4-2
cdr3_aa: CASSQGDRDNSPLHF
cdr3_nt: TGTGCCAGCAGCCAAGGCGACAGGGATAATTCACCCCTCCACTTT

d_call: TRBD1
cdr3_length: 14
clone_size: NA
j_call: TRBJ1-4
v_call: TRBV18
cdr3_aa: CASSPPGQNEKLFF
cdr3_nt: TGTGCCAGCTCACCTCCGGGACAGAATGAAAAACTGTTTTTT

d_call: NA
cdr3_length: 16
clone_size: NA
j_call: TRBJ1-1
v_call: TRBV5-1
cdr3_aa: CASSLFRGSGNTEAFF
cdr3_nt: TGCGCCAGCAGCTTGTTCCGGGGTAGTGGGAACACTGAAGCTTTCTTT

d_call: NA
cdr3_length: 12
clone_size: NA
j_call: TRBJ1-6
v_call: TRBV27
cdr3_aa: CASSSQNSPLHF
cdr3_nt: TGTGCCAGCAGTTCCCAGAATTCACCCCTCCACTTT

d_call: TRBD1
cdr3_length: 14
clone_size: once
j_call: TRBJ1-1
v_call: TRBV5-1
cdr3_aa: CASSAGQGLTEAFF
cdr3_nt: TGCGCCAGCAGCGCTGGACAGGGGTTGACTGAAGCTTTCTTT

d_call: NA
cdr3_length: 15
clone_size: NA
j_call: TRBJ1-5
v_call: TRBV19
cdr3_aa: CASSITGGGNQPQHF
cdr3_nt: TGTGCCAGTAGTATCACGGGAGGTGGCAATCAGCCCCAGCATTTT

d_call: TRBD2
cdr3_length: 16
clone_size: NA
j_call: TRBJ2-1
v_call: TRBV27
cdr3_aa: CASSPTLGGRGDEQFF
cdr3_nt: TGTGCCAGCAGTCCAACCCTGGGCGGGAGAGGAGATGAGCAGTTCTTC

d_call: TRBD1
cdr3_length: 12
clone_size: NA
j_call: TRBJ1-2
v_call: TRBV6-1
cdr3_aa: CASSIQGRTDTF
cdr3_nt: TGTGCCAGCAGTATACAGGGGAGGACCGACACCTTC

d_call: TRBD2
cdr3_length: 17
clone_size: once
j_call: TRBJ2-7
v_call: TRBV4-3
cdr3_aa: CASSQGVGGLAGGQQYF
cdr3_nt: TGCGCCAGCAGCCAAGGGGTAGGGGGACTAGCGGGAGGACAGCAGTACTTC

d_call: NA
cdr3_length: 18
clone_size: NA
j_call: TRBJ1-1
v_call: TRBV4-3
cdr3_aa: CASSQDFDSFMRKTEAFF
cdr3_nt: TGCGCCAGCAGCCAAGATTTCGACAGTTTTATGAGGAAAACTGAAGCTTTCTTT

d_call: TRBD2
cdr3_length: 13
clone_size: NA
j_call: TRBJ2-1
v_call: TRBV30
cdr3_aa: CASSGRPYNEQFF
cdr3_nt: TGTGCCTCAAGCGGGAGGCCCTACAATGAGCAGTTCTTC

d_call: NA
cdr3_length: 16
clone_size: NA
j_call: TRBJ2-5
v_call: TRBV7-9
cdr3_aa: CASSSARGLGGETQYF
cdr3_nt: TGTGCCAGCAGCTCCGCCCGAGGCCTCGGCGGGGAGACCCAGTACTTC

d_call: NA
cdr3_length: 17
clone_size: NA
j_call: TRBJ2-3
v_call: TRBV11-3
cdr3_aa: CASSLAGAIGGDDTQYF
cdr3_nt: TGTGCCAGCAGCTTAGCGGGAGCAATCGGGGGTGACGATACGCAGTATTTT

d_call: TRBD1
cdr3_length: 13
clone_size: NA
j_call: TRBJ1-2
v_call: TRBV7-3
cdr3_aa: CASSPDRGYGYTF
cdr3_nt: TGTGCCAGCAGCCCGGACAGGGGCTATGGCTACACCTTC

d_call: NA
cdr3_length: 13
clone_size: NA
j_call: TRBJ2-5
v_call: TRBV11-2
cdr3_aa: CASSPVLQETQYF
cdr3_nt: TGTGCCAGCAGCCCAGTGTTACAAGAGACCCAGTACTTC

d_call: TRBD2
cdr3_length: 16
clone_size: once
j_call: TRBJ2-3
v_call: TRBV28
cdr3_aa: CASSSGLAGDTDTQYF
cdr3_nt: TGTGCCAGCAGTTCAGGACTAGCGGGAGATACAGATACGCAGTATTTT

d_call: TRBD1
cdr3_length: 15
clone_size: NA
j_call: TRBJ1-1
v_call: TRBV4-1
cdr3_aa: CASSPQEDRVPEAFF
cdr3_nt: TGCGCCAGCAGCCCCCAAGAGGACAGGGTCCCTGAAGCTTTCTTT

d_call: TRBD1
cdr3_length: 15
clone_size: NA
j_call: TRBJ2-7
v_call: TRBV7-9
cdr3_aa: CASSSDRGPTYEQYF
cdr3_nt: TGTGCCAGCAGCTCGGACAGGGGGCCTACCTACGAGCAGTACTTC

d_call: NA
cdr3_length: 13
clone_size: NA
j_call: TRBJ2-3
v_call: TRBV29-1
cdr3_aa: CSVAQEGTDTQYF
cdr3_nt: TGCAGCGTCGCTCAGGAGGGCACAGATACGCAGTATTTT

d_call: NA
cdr3_length: 12
clone_size: NA
j_call: TRBJ1-1
v_call: TRBV7-9
cdr3_aa: CASSPKNTEAFF
cdr3_nt: TGTGCCAGCAGCCCTAAGAACACTGAAGCTTTCTTT

d_call: NA
cdr3_length: 13
clone_size: NA
j_call: TRBJ1-5
v_call: TRBV29-1
cdr3_aa: CSARSGDRQPQHF
cdr3_nt: TGCAGCGCCCGCTCGGGGGATCGACAGCCCCAGCATTTT

d_call: NA
cdr3_length: 15
clone_size: NA
j_call: TRBJ2-3
v_call: TRBV9
cdr3_aa: CASSVAGTPISAQYF
cdr3_nt: TGTGCCAGCAGCGTAGCCGGGACTCCCATATCGGCGCAGTATTTT

d_call: NA
cdr3_length: 14
clone_size: NA
j_call: TRBJ2-7
v_call: TRBV19
cdr3_aa: CASSRGHGPNEQYF
cdr3_nt: TGTGCCAGTAGCCGAGGACACGGGCCTAACGAGCAGTACTTC

d_call: TRBD2
cdr3_length: 16
clone_size: NA
j_call: TRBJ2-2
v_call: TRBV7-9
cdr3_aa: CASSYGLVGRTGELFF
cdr3_nt: TGTGCCAGCAGCTATGGACTAGTCGGTCGCACCGGGGAGCTGTTTTTT

d_call: TRBD1
cdr3_length: 14
clone_size: NA
j_call: TRBJ2-7
v_call: TRBV5-1
cdr3_aa: CASSNQGATYEQYF
cdr3_nt: TGCGCCAGCAGCAATCAGGGGGCCACCTACGAGCAGTACTTC

d_call: TRBD2
cdr3_length: 16
clone_size: NA
j_call: TRBJ2-1
v_call: TRBV7-3
cdr3_aa: CASSLGTSGNWNEQFF
cdr3_nt: TGTGCCAGCAGCCTTGGGACTAGCGGGAACTGGAATGAACAGTTCTTC

d_call: NA
cdr3_length: 15
clone_size: NA
j_call: TRBJ2-7
v_call: TRBV7-3
cdr3_aa: CASSFGGTSSYEQYF
cdr3_nt: TGTGCCAGCAGCTTCGGGGGGACATCTTCCTACGAGCAGTACTTC

d_call: NA
cdr3_length: 12
clone_size: NA
j_call: TRBJ1-5
v_call: TRBV7-9
cdr3_aa: CAGQYSNQPQHF
cdr3_nt: TGTGCCGGGCAGTATAGCAATCAGCCCCAGCATTTT

d_call: NA
cdr3_length: 14
clone_size: NA
j_call: TRBJ2-6
v_call: TRBV18
cdr3_aa: CASSPSSGANVLTF
cdr3_nt: TGTGCCAGCTCACCCTCCTCTGGGGCCAACGTCCTGACTTTC

d_call: NA
cdr3_length: 14
clone_size: few
j_call: TRBJ2-3
v_call: TRBV9
cdr3_aa: CASSAGMGADTQYF
cdr3_nt: TGTGCCAGCAGCGCCGGGATGGGGGCGGATACGCAGTATTTT

d_call: NA
cdr3_length: 15
clone_size: NA
j_call: TRBJ1-1
v_call: TRBV4-3
cdr3_aa: CASSQALGANTEAFF
cdr3_nt: TGCGCCAGCAGCCAAGCGCTTGGGGCCAACACTGAAGCTTTCTTT

d_call: TRBD2
cdr3_length: 15
clone_size: once
j_call: TRBJ2-1
v_call: TRBV27
cdr3_aa: CASSVGRSSYNEQFF
cdr3_nt: TGTGCCAGCAGTGTCGGGAGGAGCTCCTACAATGAGCAGTTCTTC

d_call: NA
cdr3_length: 15
clone_size: NA
j_call: TRBJ2-2
v_call: TRBV5-1
cdr3_aa: CASSFRGLNTGELFF
cdr3_nt: TGCGCCAGCAGCTTCCGCGGGCTTAACACCGGGGAGCTGTTTTTT

d_call: NA
cdr3_length: 14
clone_size: few
j_call: TRBJ2-7
v_call: TRBV7-2
cdr3_aa: CASSLTSSGYEQYF
cdr3_nt: TGTGCCAGCAGCTTAACGTCCAGCGGCTACGAGCAGTACTTC

d_call: NA
cdr3_length: 16
clone_size: NA
j_call: TRBJ2-1
v_call: TRBV5-4
cdr3_aa: CASSEGPGLAPHEQFF
cdr3_nt: TGTGCCAGCAGTGAAGGCCCGGGACTGGCTCCCCATGAGCAGTTCTTC

d_call: TRBD2
cdr3_length: 14
clone_size: NA
j_call: TRBJ2-2
v_call: TRBV6-5
cdr3_aa: CASSSSGSAGELFF
cdr3_nt: TGTGCCAGCAGCTCTAGCGGGAGTGCGGGGGAGCTGTTTTTT

d_call: NA
cdr3_length: 14
clone_size: few
j_call: TRBJ2-2
v_call: TRBV6-4
cdr3_aa: CASSDSAEPGELFF
cdr3_nt: TGTGCCAGCAGTGACTCTGCCGAGCCCGGGGAGCTGTTTTTT

d_call: NA
cdr3_length: 15
clone_size: NA
j_call: TRBJ1-1
v_call: TRBV11-2
cdr3_aa: CASSLASYSYTEAFF
cdr3_nt: TGTGCCAGCAGCTTAGCGAGCTATTCGTACACTGAAGCTTTCTTT

d_call: TRBD2
cdr3_length: 15
clone_size: NA
j_call: TRBJ2-2
v_call: TRBV6-1
cdr3_aa: CASSTSGNWFGELFF
cdr3_nt: TGTGCCAGCAGCACTAGCGGGAATTGGTTCGGGGAGCTGTTTTTT

d_call: TRBD2
cdr3_length: 14
clone_size: NA
j_call: TRBJ2-1
v_call: TRBV19
cdr3_aa: CASSISVAGNEQFF
cdr3_nt: TGTGCCAGTAGTATATCTGTAGCGGGCAATGAGCAGTTCTTC

d_call: NA
cdr3_length: 14
clone_size: NA
j_call: TRBJ2-7
v_call: TRBV27
cdr3_aa: CASSLVGTSYEQYF
cdr3_nt: TGTGCCAGCAGTTTAGTCGGGACATCTTACGAGCAGTACTTC

d_call: TRBD1
cdr3_length: 14
clone_size: few
j_call: TRBJ1-5
v_call: TRBV4-1
cdr3_aa: CASSPRTGNQPQHF
cdr3_nt: TGCGCCAGCAGCCCCAGGACAGGGAATCAGCCCCAGCATTTT

d_call: NA
cdr3_length: 15
clone_size: NA
j_call: TRBJ1-1
v_call: TRBV5-1
cdr3_aa: CASSSTQGLNTEAFF
cdr3_nt: TGCGCCAGCAGCTCTACACAGGGATTGAACACTGAAGCTTTCTTT

d_call: NA
cdr3_length: 15
clone_size: NA
j_call: TRBJ1-2
v_call: TRBV7-9
cdr3_aa: CASSLGQQGYYGYTF
cdr3_nt: TGTGCCAGCAGCTTAGGCCAACAGGGCTACTATGGCTACACCTTC

d_call: NA
cdr3_length: 11
clone_size: NA
j_call: TRBJ2-7
v_call: TRBV10-3
cdr3_aa: CAISDAYEQYF
cdr3_nt: TGTGCCATCAGTGACGCCTACGAGCAGTACTTC

d_call: NA
cdr3_length: 12
clone_size: NA
j_call: TRBJ2-2
v_call: TRBV2
cdr3_aa: CAREEGPGELFF
cdr3_nt: TGTGCCAGGGAGGAAGGGCCCGGGGAGCTGTTTTTT

d_call: TRBD1
cdr3_length: 13
clone_size: few
j_call: TRBJ2-1
v_call: TRBV4-3
cdr3_aa: CASSKGQVNEQFF
cdr3_nt: TGCGCCAGCAGCAAAGGACAGGTCAATGAGCAGTTCTTC

d_call: TRBD1
cdr3_length: 14
clone_size: few
j_call: TRBJ1-3
v_call: TRBV30
cdr3_aa: CAWSVTGPRNTIYF
cdr3_nt: TGTGCCTGGAGTGTGACAGGGCCTAGAAACACCATATATTTT